Shown below are 21 T cell receptor beta chains from a single sample sequenced in a study of shared T cell receptors in the human thymus. Data came from immunoSEQ multiplex PCR; TCRdb stores just in-frame clones and leaves some out. This sample yields 550,000 to 800,000 clones, of which 80% to 90% are seen a single time; more than 0.01% belongs to the top ten. The sample was also reused in another study, on human thymus T cells.

Specimen: thymocytes. These receptors were taken from a girl in the first two years of life with a congenital heart defect.

The gene calls are TRBV6-5 and TRBJ2-5; 8 positions match TRBD1. Germline V CDR1 and CDR2: MNHEY, SVGAGI. With 6 bases clipped from V and 5 bases from J, the junction kept 5 bases outside the gene matches. The CDR3 has 13 residues. The CDR3 is CASSLDRDETQYF. The DNA of the CDR3 is TGTGCCAGCAGCTTGGACAGGGATGAGACCCAGTACTTC.

The chain employs TRBV11-2 and TRBJ2-7, with D tentatively TRBD2 (6 bases). V was trimmed by 1 base and J by 2 bases, leaving 18 bases between them. Germline V gene lookup returns CDR1 SGHAT and CDR2 FQNNGV. This CDR3 is 17 amino acids long. The CDR3 is CASSLAAGRTVPYEQYF. In DNA, the CDR3 is TGTGCCAGCAGCTTAGCCGCGGGAAGGACCGTACCCTACGAGCAGTACTTC.

V and J are TRBV4-2 and TRBJ1-2; 9 bases line up with TRBD1. Germline V gene lookup returns CDR1 LGHNA and CDR2 YNFKEQ. The length of the CDR3 is 15 residues. Trimming removed 0 bases from V and 6 bases from J; junction bases left unmatched: 5. Here the CDR3 reads CASSQDYRDRDGYTF. The CDR3 nucleotides are TGTGCCAGCAGCCAAGATTATAGGGACAGGGATGGCTACACCTTC.

The chain links TRBV6-1 to TRBJ1-1, with 7 bases aligning to TRBD1. CDR1 is MNHNS, CDR2 SASEGT, per germline. CDR3 size: 14 residues. With V trimmed by 4 bases and J by 3 bases, 5 bases remained unmatched. CDR3: CASSANRGDTEAFF. CDR3 coding DNA: TGTGCCAGCAGTGCGAACAGGGGAGACACTGAAGCTTTCTTT.

The chain couples TRBV2 to TRBJ2-7; 9 bases fit TRBD2. The CDR3 consists of 15 residues. With V trimmed by 3 bases and J by 3 bases, 6 bases remained unmatched. The germline gives CDR1 SNHLY, CDR2 FYNNEI. The CDR3 here is CASSERRGGLYEQYF. DNA for the CDR3: TGTGCCAGCAGTGAGAGGCGGGGGGGCCTCTACGAGCAGTACTTC.

The table lists this clone with a few counts. The chain employs TRBV5-4 and TRBJ1-3; D is unclear. Germline loops: CDR1 SGHNT, CDR2 YYREEE (reference sequence). V lost 1 base to trimming and J lost 0 bases, with 8 bases between them. The CDR3 sequence is 15 residues long. CDR3 coding DNA: TGTGCCAGCAGCTTGTTAGGGAGCTCTGGAAACACCATATATTTT. Its translation: CASSLLGSSGNTIYF.

The V gene is TRBV20-1, the J gene TRBJ2-7, with 8 bases fitting TRBD1. V gave up 7 bases and J gave up 6 bases; unmatched junction bases: 5. The CDR3 spans 11 residues. The V gene's germline CDR1 is DFQATT and CDR2 SNEGSKA (reference sequence). The DNA for the CDR3 is TGCAGTGTCAGGGGGCAGCGCGAGCAGTACTTC. It codes for CSVRGQREQYF.

This chain joins TRBV4-3 and TRBJ1-1; D remains ambiguous. This CDR3 is built from 13 residues. Germline assignment: CDR1 LGHNA and CDR2 YSLEER. V lost 1 base, J lost 7 bases, and 10 bases lay in between. The CDR3 reads CASSQVLVDEAFF. Written as DNA, the CDR3 is TGCGCCAGCAGCCAAGTTTTGGTAGATGAAGCTTTCTTT.

This sequence joins TRBV10-3 and TRBJ2-2, with TRBD2 identical over 10 bases. From germline, CDR1 is ENHRY and CDR2 SYGVKD. Losses at the gene ends were 8 bases for V and 10 bases for J; bases not matched to a gene: 4. This CDR3 is built from 12 residues. CDR3 nucleotide sequence: TGTGCCATCCTAGCGGGGGCCAAGGAGCTGTTTTTT. It is translated as CAILAGAKELFF.

This clone was observed a single time. In DNA form, the CDR3 reads TGTGCCAGCAAACGAGCGGGGGGGCCCTACGAGCAGTACTTC. Its protein is CASKRAGGPYEQYF. This rearrangement joins TRBV27 to TRBJ2-7, with 10 bases identical to TRBD2. J gave up 2 bases and V 7 bases, and 5 bases lay outside the gene matches. Germline V lookup: CDR1 MNHEY, CDR2 SMNVEV (reference sequence). The CDR3 has 14 residues.

V and J are TRBV6-5 and TRBJ2-5; D may be TRBD1 (6 bases). This CDR3 comprises 15 residues. Trimming left V 0 bases short and J 5 bases short, with 13 bases between. Looked up from germline, CDR1 is MNHEY and CDR2 is SVGAGI. CDR3 amino acids: CASSYSQGFEETQYF. The CDR3 DNA follows: TGTGCCAGCAGTTACTCCCAGGGGTTTGAGGAGACCCAGTACTTC.

The sample holds one count of this clone. The V and J genes are TRBV6-1 and TRBJ2-1; 10 bases align to TRBD2. The germline V gene encodes CDR1 MNHNS and CDR2 SASEGT. The CDR3 consists of 14 residues. Unmatched junction bases numbered 7, after V lost 4 bases and J lost 10 bases. The CDR3 sequence is CASSVSGGAREQFF. DNA of the CDR3: TGTGCCAGCAGTGTAAGCGGGGGGGCTCGGGAGCAGTTCTTC.

The chain carries TRBV7-9 and TRBJ1-1; 9 positions match TRBD1. V lost 6 bases and J lost 2; bases outside the gene matches: 10. CDR1 is SEHNR and CDR2 is FQNEAQ in the germline V gene (reference sequence). The CDR3 is 16 amino acids. This CDR3 is CASRLGQGSGNTEAFF. The CDR3 DNA reads as TGTGCCAGCAGGCTAGGACAGGGGAGTGGAAACACTGAAGCTTTCTTT. Based on the CDR3 plus reference TRBV7-9 and TRBJ1-1, the full variable domain is DTGVSQNPRHKITKRGQNVTFRCDPISEHNRLYWYRQTLGQGPEFLTYFQNEAQLEKSRLLSDRFSAERPKGSFSTLEIQRTEQGDSAMYLCASRLGQGSGNTEAFFGQGTRLTVV.

In its sample, this clone was seen a few times. J is TRBJ2-3 and V is TRBV6-5, with D possibly being TRBD2 (6 bases). Germline V lookup: CDR1 MNHEY, CDR2 SVGAGI. This CDR3 is built from 15 residues. Trimming cost V 0 bases and J 2 bases, with 9 bases left between them. CDR3 protein: CASSYSRGDTDTQYF. For the CDR3, the DNA is TGTGCCAGCAGTTACTCGCGGGGAGACACAGATACGCAGTATTTT.

The chain links TRBV18 to TRBJ1-2; 9 nucleotides line up with TRBD1. The V gene end was trimmed by 3 bases and the J gene end by 4 bases; junction bases not matched to a gene: 9. The CDR3 consists of 16 residues. Germline assignment: CDR1 KGHSH and CDR2 LQKENI. CDR3 region: CASSPGGGQGSYGYTF. As DNA, the CDR3 is TGTGCCAGCTCACCTGGAGGGGGACAGGGATCCTATGGCTACACCTTC.

The rearrangement links TRBV4-2 to TRBJ2-1, with TRBD2 identical over 12 bases. CDR3 size: 16 residues. CDR1 LGHNA and CDR2 YNFKEQ come from the germline V gene. The junction had 8 bases not matched to a gene; V was cut back by 3 bases and J by 8 bases. Written as DNA, the CDR3 is TGTGCCAGCAGCCAGGAACTAGCGGGGGGTATATATGAGCAGTTCTTC. Protein sequence: CASSQELAGGIYEQFF.

The V and J genes are TRBV6-1 and TRBJ2-1, with D perhaps matching TRBD2 (6 bases). The CDR3 is 14 amino acids. Deletions cut 10 bases from V and 6 bases from J, with 19 bases between. Germline V gene data show CDR1 as MNHNS and CDR2 as SASEGT. In DNA, the CDR3 is TGTGCCACCATCACGGCGGGAAGAGGCAATGAGCAGTTCTTC. Translating gives CATITAGRGNEQFF.

The gene calls are TRBV5-5 and TRBJ1-1; a possible D gene is TRBD1 (5 bases). The germline V gene encodes CDR1 SGHKS and CDR2 YYEKEE (reference sequence). V lost 2 bases and J lost 4, with 12 bases in between. This CDR3 contains 14 residues. The CDR3 loop is CASSFAGRRTEAFF. The CDR3 DNA follows: TGTGCCAGCAGCTTCGCAGGGAGGCGCACTGAAGCTTTCTTT.

The chain combines TRBV7-8 with TRBJ2-2, with TRBD2 matching 9 bases. This CDR3 has 16 amino acids. J lost 3 bases, V lost 3 bases, and 5 bases had no gene match. The germline gives CDR1 SGHVS, CDR2 FQNEAQ. The CDR3 DNA sequence: TGTGCCAGCAGCTTGCCTAGCGGGGCGTACACCGGGGAGCTGTTTTTT. This codes for CASSLPSGAYTGELFF.

On this clone itself: A read error may produce the germline difference seen at one junction end. The chain carries TRBV28 and TRBJ1-6, with TRBD1 identical over 8 bases. CDR3 size: 15 residues. The V gene's germline CDR1 is MDHEN and CDR2 SYDVKM. CDR3 bases: TGTGCCAGCAGGCCTCGGGACAGGTTAAATTCACCCCTCCCCTTT. Translated: CASRPRDRLNSPLPF.

The rearrangement joins TRBV6-6 to TRBJ1-2, with D tentatively TRBD1 (5 bases). Per germline, CDR1 MNHNY and CDR2 SVGAGI (reference sequence). Trimming cost V 2 bases and J 3 bases, with 7 bases left between them. This CDR3 spans 13 amino acids. In nucleotides, the CDR3 is TGTGCCAGCAGTTACCAGGGTTACTATGGCTACACCTTC. Translation: CASSYQGYYGYTF.